This is a list of T cell receptor beta chains from one sample in a study of shared clonotypes between healthy human individuals. Sequencing was performed with immunoSEQ multiplex PCR; in TCRdb, only in-frame clones are kept and a portion is missing. The data hold roughly 2.5 million clones, with over 85% observed a single time. Source material: naive CD4+ T cells sorted from blood. The receptors derive from a man between 18 and 29 years old in good health. The CDR3 runs from the conserved cysteine through the conserved F or W. The order of the fields is CDR3 protein, CDR3 DNA, J gene, V gene, clone size, D gene. D genes are given only for firm matches. Where a row states a size, it is once, few, many or the class of an expanded clone; other rows omit it.

CDR3 protein: CASTNQGGGELFF
CDR3 DNA: TGCGCCAGCACAAACCAGGGTGGCGGGGAGCTGTTTTTT
J gene: TRBJ2-2
V gene: TRBV5-1
clone size: .
D gene: .

CDR3 protein: CASSGLAGEVEQYF
CDR3 DNA: TGCGCCAGCAGTGGACTAGCGGGAGAGGTGGAGCAGTACTTC
J gene: TRBJ2-7
V gene: TRBV10-2
clone size: .
D gene: TRBD2

CDR3 protein: CASRGTSGGPSSYNEQFF
CDR3 DNA: TGTGCCAGCAGAGGTACTAGCGGGGGCCCGAGCTCCTACAATGAGCAGTTCTTC
J gene: TRBJ2-1
V gene: TRBV5-8
clone size: .
D gene: TRBD2

CDR3 protein: CASSESRAGGTYF
CDR3 DNA: TGCGCCAGCAGTGAGTCGAGGGCAGGGGGGACGTACTTC
J gene: TRBJ2-5
V gene: TRBV10-1
clone size: few
D gene: .

CDR3 protein: CASKRGPNTGELFF
CDR3 DNA: TGTGCCAGCAAAAGGGGCCCGAACACCGGGGAGCTGTTTTTT
J gene: TRBJ2-2
V gene: TRBV6-4
clone size: .
D gene: .

CDR3 protein: CASSLVRSPGLANHNEQFF
CDR3 DNA: TGTGCCAGCAGCTTAGTGCGGTCACCCGGACTAGCGAACCACAATGAGCAGTTCTTC
J gene: TRBJ2-1
V gene: TRBV7-2
clone size: .
D gene: TRBD2

CDR3 protein: CASREGTHEQYF
CDR3 DNA: TGTGCCAGCAGGGAAGGGACCCACGAGCAGTACTTC
J gene: TRBJ2-7
V gene: TRBV6-5
clone size: .
D gene: .

CDR3 protein: CASSLASIGQGNSPLHF
CDR3 DNA: TGTGCCAGCAGCTTGGCGAGTATTGGACAGGGTAATTCACCCCTCCACTTT
J gene: TRBJ1-6
V gene: TRBV5-4
clone size: once
D gene: TRBD1

CDR3 protein: CASSDQQNSPLHF
CDR3 DNA: TGCGCCAGCAGTGACCAACAGAATTCACCCCTCCACTTT
J gene: TRBJ1-6
V gene: TRBV10-1
clone size: .
D gene: .

CDR3 protein: CATRDRDNNEQFF
CDR3 DNA: TGTGCCACCAGGGACAGGGACAACAATGAGCAGTTCTTC
J gene: TRBJ2-1
V gene: TRBV6-4
clone size: .
D gene: TRBD1

CDR3 protein: CASSPGTSGELFF
CDR3 DNA: TGCGCCAGCAGCCCTGGGACTAGCGGGGAGCTGTTTTTT
J gene: TRBJ2-2
V gene: TRBV4-1
clone size: .
D gene: TRBD2

CDR3 protein: CASRQGGGDSPLHF
CDR3 DNA: TGTGCCAGCAGACAAGGAGGAGGAGATTCACCCCTCCACTTT
J gene: TRBJ1-6
V gene: TRBV27
clone size: .
D gene: .

CDR3 protein: CASSFLAKRGTEAFF
CDR3 DNA: TGTGCCAGCAGTTTCTTGGCAAAAAGGGGCACTGAAGCTTTCTTT
J gene: TRBJ1-1
V gene: TRBV6-5
clone size: .
D gene: .

CDR3 protein: CASSSPDRSNYGYTF
CDR3 DNA: TGTGCCAGCAGCTCACCGGACAGGTCTAACTATGGCTACACCTTC
J gene: TRBJ1-2
V gene: TRBV7-2
clone size: .
D gene: TRBD1

CDR3 protein: CASSDSRYSPLHF
CDR3 DNA: TGTGCCAGTAGTGACAGCCGGTATTCACCCCTCCACTTT
J gene: TRBJ1-6
V gene: TRBV19
clone size: .
D gene: .

CDR3 protein: CASSLENTRLF
CDR3 DNA: TGTGCCAGCAGCCTCGAAAACACTAGGCTCTTC
J gene: TRBJ2-1
V gene: TRBV6-1
clone size: .
D gene: .

CDR3 protein: CASSAKDRGNYGYTF
CDR3 DNA: TGTGCCAGTAGTGCAAAGGACAGGGGGAACTATGGCTACACCTTC
J gene: TRBJ1-2
V gene: TRBV19
clone size: .
D gene: TRBD1

CDR3 protein: CASSPGDSYNEQFF
CDR3 DNA: TGTGCCAGTAGTCCCGGGGACAGCTACAATGAGCAGTTCTTC
J gene: TRBJ2-1
V gene: TRBV19
clone size: .
D gene: TRBD1

CDR3 protein: CASSSMGGTGELFF
CDR3 DNA: TGCGCCAGCAGTTCTATGGGTGGCACCGGGGAGCTGTTTTTT
J gene: TRBJ2-2
V gene: TRBV10-1
clone size: .
D gene: .

CDR3 protein: CASSFRDRLAGTQYF
CDR3 DNA: TGTGCCAGCAGCTTTAGGGACCGACTAGCGGGTACGCAGTATTTT
J gene: TRBJ2-3
V gene: TRBV5-4
clone size: .
D gene: TRBD2

CDR3 protein: CASSVDTQYF
CDR3 DNA: TGTGCCAGCAGTGTGGATACGCAGTATTTT
J gene: TRBJ2-3
V gene: TRBV2
clone size: once
D gene: .

CDR3 protein: CASSATGVSNEKLFF
CDR3 DNA: TGTGCCAGCAGCGCGACAGGGGTGTCTAATGAAAAACTGTTTTTT
J gene: TRBJ1-4
V gene: TRBV2
clone size: .
D gene: TRBD1

CDR3 protein: CAWSDKYRGLHYGYTF
CDR3 DNA: TGTGCCTGGAGTGACAAATACAGGGGGCTACACTATGGCTACACCTTC
J gene: TRBJ1-2
V gene: TRBV30
clone size: .
D gene: TRBD1

CDR3 protein: CASSVGQTIQPQHF
CDR3 DNA: TGTGCCAGCAGCGTAGGACAGACTATCCAGCCCCAGCATTTT
J gene: TRBJ1-5
V gene: TRBV9
clone size: .
D gene: .

CDR3 protein: CASSQEGLAGSYEQYF
CDR3 DNA: TGTGCCAGCAGCCAAGAAGGACTAGCGGGTTCCTACGAGCAGTACTTC
J gene: TRBJ2-7
V gene: TRBV4-2
clone size: once
D gene: TRBD2

CDR3 protein: CASTGDSYYGYTF
CDR3 DNA: TGTGCCAGCACCGGGGACAGCTACTATGGCTACACCTTC
J gene: TRBJ1-2
V gene: TRBV2
clone size: .
D gene: TRBD1

CDR3 protein: CASSRGTTDTQYF
CDR3 DNA: TGTGCCAGCAGCAGGGGGACTACGGATACGCAGTATTTT
J gene: TRBJ2-3
V gene: TRBV6-5
clone size: .
D gene: .

CDR3 protein: CASGEGFSYEQYF
CDR3 DNA: TGTGCCAGCGGTGAGGGTTTCTCCTACGAGCAGTACTTC
J gene: TRBJ2-7
V gene: TRBV6-6
clone size: .
D gene: .

CDR3 protein: CASSLGALGTEAFF
CDR3 DNA: TGTGCCAGCAGCTTAGGGGCCCTGGGGACTGAAGCTTTCTTT
J gene: TRBJ1-1
V gene: TRBV7-9
clone size: once
D gene: .

CDR3 protein: CAISEAGTSGRGTDTQYF
CDR3 DNA: TGTGCCATCAGTGAAGCCGGGACTAGCGGGAGGGGAACAGATACGCAGTATTTT
J gene: TRBJ2-3
V gene: TRBV10-3
clone size: once
D gene: TRBD2

CDR3 protein: CASSQDPQGAFSGNTIYF
CDR3 DNA: TGTGCCAGCAGCCAAGATCCTCAGGGGGCGTTTTCTGGAAACACCATATATTTT
J gene: TRBJ1-3
V gene: TRBV4-2
clone size: .
D gene: TRBD1

CDR3 protein: CASRQGAGETQYF
CDR3 DNA: TGTGCCAGCAGACAGGGGGCAGGGGAGACCCAGTACTTC
J gene: TRBJ2-5
V gene: TRBV6-5
clone size: .
D gene: TRBD1

CDR3 protein: CASSLAWGLQETQYF
CDR3 DNA: TGTGCCAGCAGCTTGGCCTGGGGGTTGCAGGAGACCCAGTACTTC
J gene: TRBJ2-5
V gene: TRBV5-5
clone size: .
D gene: .

CDR3 protein: CASSLDRLQETQYF
CDR3 DNA: TGTGCCAGCAGCTTAGATCGTCTACAAGAGACCCAGTACTTC
J gene: TRBJ2-5
V gene: TRBV11-2
clone size: .
D gene: .

CDR3 protein: CASSLVGSGNQETQYF
CDR3 DNA: TGTGCCAGCAGCTTGGTTGGTAGCGGGAACCAAGAGACCCAGTACTTC
J gene: TRBJ2-5
V gene: TRBV5-6
clone size: .
D gene: TRBD2

CDR3 protein: CAISGAPGRRNYEQYF
CDR3 DNA: TGTGCCATCAGTGGGGCTCCGGGACGAAGGAACTACGAGCAGTACTTC
J gene: TRBJ2-7
V gene: TRBV10-3
clone size: .
D gene: .

CDR3 protein: CASRTLAGGPPEQFF
CDR3 DNA: TGTGCCAGCAGAACACTAGCGGGAGGTCCCCCTGAGCAGTTCTTC
J gene: TRBJ2-1
V gene: TRBV2
clone size: .
D gene: TRBD2

CDR3 protein: CASRPGQGNTEAFF
CDR3 DNA: TGTGCCAGTAGGCCGGGACAGGGCAACACTGAAGCTTTCTTT
J gene: TRBJ1-1
V gene: TRBV19
clone size: once
D gene: TRBD1

CDR3 protein: CASSPPGFYEQYF
CDR3 DNA: TGTGCCAGCTCACCACCGGGGTTCTACGAGCAGTACTTC
J gene: TRBJ2-7
V gene: TRBV18
clone size: .
D gene: .

CDR3 protein: CASSPNSPATNEKLFF
CDR3 DNA: TGTGCCAGCTCACCAAACAGCCCTGCAACTAATGAAAAACTGTTTTTT
J gene: TRBJ1-4
V gene: TRBV18
clone size: .
D gene: .

CDR3 protein: CSVVGFSYEQYF
CDR3 DNA: TGCAGCGTTGTCGGTTTCTCCTACGAGCAGTACTTC
J gene: TRBJ2-7
V gene: TRBV29-1
clone size: .
D gene: .

CDR3 protein: CAWSVGGGQGGGYTF
CDR3 DNA: TGTGCCTGGAGTGTAGGGGGTGGACAGGGAGGCGGCTACACCTTC
J gene: TRBJ1-2
V gene: TRBV30
clone size: .
D gene: TRBD1

CDR3 protein: CAISEFSGLNTGELFF
CDR3 DNA: TGTGCCATCAGTGAGTTTTCGGGTCTGAACACCGGGGAGCTGTTTTTT
J gene: TRBJ2-2
V gene: TRBV10-3
clone size: .
D gene: .

CDR3 protein: CASSIGLAGVQETQYF
CDR3 DNA: TGTGCCAGTAGTATAGGGCTAGCGGGGGTTCAAGAGACCCAGTACTTC
J gene: TRBJ2-5
V gene: TRBV19
clone size: .
D gene: TRBD2

CDR3 protein: CAWSADRGWGQPQHF
CDR3 DNA: TGTGCCTGGAGCGCCGACAGGGGTTGGGGTCAGCCCCAGCATTTT
J gene: TRBJ1-5
V gene: TRBV30
clone size: .
D gene: TRBD1

CDR3 protein: CASSIRQGVYYEQYF
CDR3 DNA: TGTGCCAGTAGTATCCGTCAGGGGGTCTACTACGAGCAGTACTTC
J gene: TRBJ2-7
V gene: TRBV19
clone size: .
D gene: TRBD1

CDR3 protein: CATFGVRAEAFF
CDR3 DNA: TGTGCCACCTTCGGGGTGCGGGCTGAAGCTTTCTTT
J gene: TRBJ1-1
V gene: TRBV19
clone size: .
D gene: .

CDR3 protein: CASSPATDNYGYTF
CDR3 DNA: TGTGCCAGCTCACCAGCGACAGATAACTATGGCTACACCTTC
J gene: TRBJ1-2
V gene: TRBV18
clone size: .
D gene: .

CDR3 protein: CASNSGTGGGGELFF
CDR3 DNA: TGTGCCAGCAACTCCGGGACAGGGGGCGGCGGGGAGCTGTTTTTT
J gene: TRBJ2-2
V gene: TRBV5-8
clone size: once
D gene: TRBD1

CDR3 protein: CASSTMGQNNQPQHF
CDR3 DNA: TGTGCCAGTAGTACCATGGGACAGAACAATCAGCCCCAGCATTTT
J gene: TRBJ1-5
V gene: TRBV19
clone size: .
D gene: TRBD1

CDR3 protein: CAWSVNAENQPQHF
CDR3 DNA: TGTGCCTGGAGTGTAAACGCAGAGAATCAGCCCCAGCATTTT
J gene: TRBJ1-5
V gene: TRBV30
clone size: few
D gene: .

CDR3 protein: CASSKNGGNQPQHF
CDR3 DNA: TGTGCCAGCAGCAAAAACGGGGGGAATCAGCCCCAGCATTTT
J gene: TRBJ1-5
V gene: TRBV7-9
clone size: .
D gene: .

CDR3 protein: CASSEVLAGELFF
CDR3 DNA: TGTGCCAGCAGTGAAGTCCTGGCCGGGGAGCTGTTTTTT
J gene: TRBJ2-2
V gene: TRBV2
clone size: .
D gene: .

CDR3 protein: CASSLGTGGSNQPQHF
CDR3 DNA: TGTGCCAGCAGTTTGGGGACAGGGGGGTCAAATCAGCCCCAGCATTTT
J gene: TRBJ1-5
V gene: TRBV6-5
clone size: .
D gene: TRBD1

CDR3 protein: CASSGGLPPGELFF
CDR3 DNA: TGCGCCAGCTCAGGCGGGCTACCGCCCGGGGAGCTGTTTTTT
J gene: TRBJ2-2
V gene: TRBV5-1
clone size: .
D gene: .

CDR3 protein: CASSYSSSNSYEQYF
CDR3 DNA: TGTGCCAGCAGTTACTCGAGCTCGAACTCCTACGAGCAGTACTTC
J gene: TRBJ2-7
V gene: TRBV6-5
clone size: .
D gene: .

CDR3 protein: CASSSTLARGETQYF
CDR3 DNA: TGTGCCAGCAGCTCCACGCTGGCACGGGGAGAGACCCAGTACTTC
J gene: TRBJ2-5
V gene: TRBV7-2
clone size: .
D gene: .

CDR3 protein: CASSPPGLNTQYF
CDR3 DNA: TGTGCCAGCTCACCACCGGGCTTGAATACGCAGTATTTT
J gene: TRBJ2-3
V gene: TRBV18
clone size: .
D gene: .

CDR3 protein: CASSLARAGDGRNEKLFF
CDR3 DNA: TGCGCCAGCAGCTTGGCCAGGGCGGGGGACGGGAGAAATGAAAAACTGTTTTTT
J gene: TRBJ1-4
V gene: TRBV5-1
clone size: .
D gene: .

CDR3 protein: CASSRWTSGSLDTQYF
CDR3 DNA: TGTGCCAGCAGCCGATGGACTAGCGGGAGTCTAGATACGCAGTATTTT
J gene: TRBJ2-3
V gene: TRBV14
clone size: .
D gene: TRBD2